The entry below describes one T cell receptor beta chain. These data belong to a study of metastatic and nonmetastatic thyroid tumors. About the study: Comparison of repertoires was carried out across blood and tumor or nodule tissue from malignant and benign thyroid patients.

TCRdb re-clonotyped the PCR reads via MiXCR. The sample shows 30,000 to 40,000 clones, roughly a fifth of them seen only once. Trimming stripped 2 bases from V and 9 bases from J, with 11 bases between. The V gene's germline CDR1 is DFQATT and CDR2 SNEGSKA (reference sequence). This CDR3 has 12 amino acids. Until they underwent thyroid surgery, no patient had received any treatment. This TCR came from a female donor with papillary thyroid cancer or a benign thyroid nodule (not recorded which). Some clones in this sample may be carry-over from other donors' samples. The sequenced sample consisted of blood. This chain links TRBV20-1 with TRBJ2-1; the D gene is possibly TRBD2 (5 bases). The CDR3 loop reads CSARKLESEQFF. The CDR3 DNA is TGCAGTGCTAGAAAACTAGAAAGTGAGCAGTTCTTC.